This is a list of T cell receptor beta chains from one sample in a study of blood T cell repertoires in COVID-19. Profiling relied on immunoSEQ multiplex PCR, and the TCRdb table lists in-frame clones only, not all of them. The table has some 120,000 clones, around four fifths seen once. Source material: peripheral blood. The receptors were sampled from a man younger than 40 with acute or convalescent COVID-19. Each CDR3 is given with its conserved first and last residue. A D gene is named only where the DNA matches it firmly. Part of the rows lack a size; the others show once, few, many or a class for expanded clones.

D: TRBD1
J: TRBJ1-6
V: TRBV30
size: .
CDR3: CAWMRQGESPLHF
DNA: TGTGCCTGGATGAGGCAGGGGGAATCACCCCTCCACTTT

D: .
J: TRBJ2-1
V: TRBV6-2/TRBV6-3
size: .
CDR3: CASSYWSYNEQFF
DNA: TGTGCCAGCAGCTATTGGAGTTACAATGAGCAGTTCTTC

D: .
J: TRBJ1-2
V: TRBV5-6
size: .
CDR3: CASSLSGGGIIYGYTF
DNA: TGTGCCAGCAGCTTGTCCGGCGGGGGGATTATCTATGGCTACACCTTC

D: .
J: TRBJ2-2
V: TRBV7-3
size: .
CDR3: CASSAGPYTGELFF
DNA: TGTGCCAGCAGCGCGGGACCATACACCGGGGAGCTGTTTTTT

D: .
J: TRBJ1-1
V: TRBV5-1
size: .
CDR3: CASSARGVRTEAFF
DNA: TGCGCCAGCAGCGCCAGGGGAGTACGCACTGAAGCTTTCTTT

D: .
J: TRBJ2-7
V: TRBV3-1/TRBV3-2
size: .
CDR3: CASSQPLSYEQYF
DNA: TGTGCCAGCAGTCAGCCACTATCCTACGAGCAGTACTTC

D: .
J: TRBJ2-2
V: TRBV4-2
size: .
CDR3: CASSQERVTGELFF
DNA: TGTGCCAGCAGCCAAGAGCGGGTCACCGGGGAGCTGTTTTTT

D: .
J: TRBJ1-1
V: TRBV6-5
size: .
CDR3: CASSPNRVTEAFF
DNA: TGTGCCAGCAGTCCCAACAGGGTCACTGAAGCTTTCTTT

D: TRBD2
J: TRBJ2-3
V: TRBV5-1
size: .
CDR3: CASSEGLAGEADTQYF
DNA: TGCGCCAGCAGTGAGGGACTAGCGGGAGAGGCAGATACGCAGTATTTT

D: TRBD1
J: TRBJ2-2
V: TRBV27
size: once
CDR3: CASSFLTGGGPGELFF
DNA: TGTGCCAGCAGTTTTCTCACAGGGGGCGGTCCCGGGGAGCTGTTTTTT

D: .
J: TRBJ2-1
V: TRBV7-9
size: .
CDR3: CASSLGSGLYNEQFF
DNA: TGTGCCAGCAGCTTAGGTAGCGGCCTATACAATGAGCAGTTCTTC

D: .
J: TRBJ2-5
V: TRBV19
size: once
CDR3: CASSFRVGETQYF
DNA: TGTGCCAGTAGTTTCAGGGTGGGAGAGACCCAGTACTTC

D: TRBD1
J: TRBJ2-5
V: TRBV7-7
size: .
CDR3: CASSSDRVGETQYF
DNA: TGTGCTAGCAGCTCAGACAGGGTAGGGGAGACCCAGTACTTC

D: .
J: TRBJ1-5
V: TRBV9
size: .
CDR3: CASSTSTESPQHF
DNA: TGTGCCAGCAGCACGTCGACAGAGAGCCCCCAGCATTTT

D: .
J: TRBJ1-5
V: TRBV6-5
size: .
CDR3: CASIKQVSNQPQHF
DNA: TGTGCCAGCATTAAACAGGTTAGCAATCAGCCCCAGCATTTT

D: .
J: TRBJ2-5
V: TRBV3-1/TRBV3-2
size: .
CDR3: CASSHWTEETQYF
DNA: TGTGCCAGCAGCCACTGGACAGAGGAGACCCAGTACTTC

D: TRBD1
J: TRBJ1-2
V: TRBV3-1/TRBV3-2
size: few
CDR3: CASSQTGTDYGYTF
DNA: TGTGCCAGCAGCCAAACCGGGACAGATTATGGCTACACCTTC

D: TRBD2
J: TRBJ2-2
V: TRBV4-3
size: .
CDR3: CASRRAGGNTGELFF
DNA: TGCGCCAGCAGGAGAGCGGGGGGGAACACCGGGGAGCTGTTTTTT

D: .
J: TRBJ1-1
V: TRBV5-1
size: .
CDR3: CASSLVGLNGEAFF
DNA: TGCGCCAGCAGCTTGGTGGGCTTAAATGGTGAAGCTTTCTTT

D: .
J: TRBJ1-3
V: TRBV3-1/TRBV3-2
size: .
CDR3: CASSRYREGSSGNTIYF
DNA: TGTGCCAGCAGCCGTTACAGGGAGGGTAGCTCTGGAAACACCATATATTTT

D: TRBD2
J: TRBJ2-3
V: TRBV10-2
size: .
CDR3: CASLRSGVGDTQYF
DNA: TGCGCCAGCCTCCGTAGCGGGGTCGGAGATACGCAGTATTTT

D: .
J: TRBJ1-2
V: TRBV19
size: few
CDR3: CASSLPRTNYGYTF
DNA: TGTGCCAGTAGCCTACCTAGGACTAACTATGGCTACACCTTC

D: .
J: TRBJ2-7
V: TRBV18
size: .
CDR3: CASSPQGRSYEQYF
DNA: TGTGCCAGCTCGCCGCAGGGTAGGTCCTACGAGCAGTACTTC

D: TRBD1
J: TRBJ2-7
V: TRBV7-2
size: .
CDR3: CASSLVGTGAYEQYF
DNA: TGTGCCAGCAGCTTAGTTGGGACAGGGGCCTACGAGCAGTACTTC

D: TRBD1
J: TRBJ1-3
V: TRBV3-1/TRBV3-2
size: .
CDR3: CASSHTGGRNTIYF
DNA: TGTGCCAGCAGTCACACAGGGGGCCGAAACACCATATATTTT

D: .
J: TRBJ1-2
V: TRBV7-3
size: .
CDR3: CASSSDRSGYTF
DNA: TGTGCCAGCAGCTCGGACAGAAGTGGCTACACCTTC

D: TRBD2
J: TRBJ2-3
V: TRBV3-1/TRBV3-2
size: .
CDR3: CASSQLLAGGTDTQYF
DNA: TGTGCCAGCAGCCAACTCCTAGCGGGGGGTACAGATACGCAGTATTTT

D: TRBD1
J: TRBJ2-5
V: TRBV12-5
size: once
CDR3: CASGSGQGFTSQETQYF
DNA: TGTGCTAGTGGTTCAGGACAGGGGTTTACGTCCCAAGAGACCCAGTACTTC

D: .
J: TRBJ2-3
V: TRBV6-4
size: few
CDR3: CASSVGGGQDTQYF
DNA: TGTGCCAGCAGTGTTGGGGGGGGGCAAGATACGCAGTATTTT

D: TRBD2
J: TRBJ2-3
V: TRBV19
size: .
CDR3: CASSGLADTDTQYF
DNA: TGTGCCAGTAGTGGCCTAGCGGACACAGATACGCAGTATTTT

D: .
J: TRBJ2-1
V: TRBV6-2/TRBV6-3
size: .
CDR3: CASSLQGFYNEQFF
DNA: TGTGCCAGCAGTTTGCAGGGGTTTTACAATGAGCAGTTCTTC

D: .
J: TRBJ2-3
V: TRBV7-8
size: .
CDR3: CASSLVTGASTDTQYF
DNA: TGTGCCAGCAGCTTAGTAACAGGCGCTAGCACAGATACGCAGTATTTT

D: .
J: TRBJ2-3
V: TRBV5-1
size: .
CDR3: CASSLLGRTTDTQYF
DNA: TGCGCCAGCAGCTTGCTTGGCAGAACCACAGATACGCAGTATTTT

D: .
J: TRBJ2-2
V: TRBV19
size: .
CDR3: CASSTGVRTGELFF
DNA: TGTGCCAGTAGTACAGGCGTTAGGACCGGGGAGCTGTTTTTT

D: TRBD2
J: TRBJ2-1
V: TRBV7-2
size: .
CDR3: CASSSSLAGQQFF
DNA: TGTGCCAGCAGCTCAAGCCTAGCGGGCCAGCAGTTCTTC

D: TRBD2
J: TRBJ2-7
V: TRBV3-1/TRBV3-2
size: .
CDR3: CASSQGGGRSEQYF
DNA: TGTGCCAGCAGCCAAGGGGGAGGGAGGAGCGAGCAGTACTTC

D: .
J: TRBJ2-7
V: TRBV6-5
size: .
CDR3: CASEHRDGGSYEQYF
DNA: TGTGCCAGCGAACATAGGGACGGGGGATCCTACGAGCAGTACTTC

D: .
J: TRBJ1-1
V: TRBV29-1
size: .
CDR3: CSVEGWGGPGTFF
DNA: TGCAGCGTTGAAGGGTGGGGGGGCCCCGGTACTTTCTTT

D: TRBD1
J: TRBJ1-3
V: TRBV9
size: .
CDR3: CASSGYRDRSSGNTIYF
DNA: TGTGCCAGCAGCGGGTACCGGGACAGGAGCTCTGGAAACACCATATATTTT

D: TRBD1
J: TRBJ1-2
V: TRBV9
size: .
CDR3: CASSIQTGGPYGYTF
DNA: TGTGCCAGCAGCATCCAAACAGGGGGACCCTATGGCTACACCTTC

D: TRBD2
J: TRBJ2-1
V: TRBV5-4
size: few
CDR3: CASSLALAAYNEQFF
DNA: TGTGCCAGCAGCTTGGCACTAGCGGCCTACAATGAGCAGTTCTTC

D: .
J: TRBJ2-1
V: TRBV7-9
size: .
CDR3: CASSPAGSSYNEQFF
DNA: TGTGCCAGCAGCCCAGCAGGTAGCTCCTACAATGAGCAGTTCTTC

D: .
J: TRBJ1-2
V: TRBV19
size: few
CDR3: CASSMAGTNRGYTF
DNA: TGTGCCAGTAGTATGGCCGGGACAAACAGGGGCTACACCTTC

D: .
J: TRBJ2-5
V: TRBV19
size: .
CDR3: CASSHLDQETQYF
DNA: TGTGCCAGTAGCCACTTAGACCAAGAGACCCAGTACTTC

D: TRBD1
J: TRBJ1-1
V: TRBV9
size: once
CDR3: CASSEAGTEEAFF
DNA: TGTGCCAGCAGCGAGGCCGGGACAGAAGAAGCTTTCTTT

D: .
J: TRBJ2-1
V: TRBV24-1
size: .
CDR3: CATSDLGGTSPNEQFF
DNA: TGTGCCACCAGTGATTTGGGTGGGACATCTCCCAATGAGCAGTTCTTC

D: .
J: TRBJ1-5
V: TRBV30
size: .
CDR3: CAWSAGSVNQPQHF
DNA: TGTGCCTGGAGTGCTGGCAGCGTCAATCAGCCCCAGCATTTT

D: .
J: TRBJ2-3
V: TRBV5-4
size: .
CDR3: CASSLAVTDTQYF
DNA: TGTGCCAGCAGCTTGGCTGTCACAGATACGCAGTATTTT

D: .
J: TRBJ1-2
V: TRBV7-9
size: once
CDR3: CASSLAGQGLDTF
DNA: TGTGCCAGCAGCTTAGCGGGGCAGGGTTTGGACACCTTC

D: TRBD1
J: TRBJ1-6
V: TRBV6-5
size: .
CDR3: CASSAGQGNSPLHF
DNA: TGTGCCAGCAGCGCTGGACAGGGCAATTCACCCCTCCACTTT

D: TRBD1
J: TRBJ1-3
V: TRBV12-5
size: .
CDR3: CASGQGSEGNTIYF
DNA: TGTGCTAGTGGACAGGGGTCTGAGGGAAACACCATATATTTT

D: .
J: TRBJ2-6
V: TRBV7-9
size: once
CDR3: CASSLSHSGANVLTF
DNA: TGTGCCAGCAGCTTATCCCACTCTGGGGCCAACGTCCTGACTTTC

D: .
J: TRBJ1-4
V: TRBV20-1
size: .
CDR3: CSASDALSNEKLFF
DNA: TGCAGTGCTAGTGATGCGTTGTCTAATGAAAAACTGTTTTTT